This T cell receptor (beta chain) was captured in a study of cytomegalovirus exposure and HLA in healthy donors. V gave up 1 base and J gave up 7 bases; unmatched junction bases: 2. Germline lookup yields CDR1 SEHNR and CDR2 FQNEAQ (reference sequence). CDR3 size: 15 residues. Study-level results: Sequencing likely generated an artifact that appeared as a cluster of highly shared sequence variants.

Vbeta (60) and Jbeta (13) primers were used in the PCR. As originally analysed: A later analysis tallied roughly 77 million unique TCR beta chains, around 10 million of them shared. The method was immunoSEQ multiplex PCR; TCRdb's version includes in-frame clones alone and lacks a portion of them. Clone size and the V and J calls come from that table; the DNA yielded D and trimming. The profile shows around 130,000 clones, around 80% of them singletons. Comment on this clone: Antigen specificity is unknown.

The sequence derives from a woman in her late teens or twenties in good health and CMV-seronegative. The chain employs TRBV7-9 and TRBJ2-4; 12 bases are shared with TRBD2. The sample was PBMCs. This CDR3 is CASSLGLAGGNIQYF. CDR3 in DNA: TGTGCCAGCAGCTTAGGTCTAGCGGGAGGGAACATTCAGTACTTC. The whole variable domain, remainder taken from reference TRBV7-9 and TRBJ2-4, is DTGVSQNPRHKITKRGQNVTFRCDPISEHNRLYWYRQTLGQGPEFLTYFQNEAQLEKSRLLSDRFSAERPKGSFSTLEIQRTEQGDSAMYLCASSLGLAGGNIQYFGAGTRLSVL.